The clone carrying this T cell receptor (beta chain) has only one observation. This specimen belongs to a study of cytomegalovirus exposure and HLA in healthy donors. Sequencing was performed with immunoSEQ multiplex PCR; in TCRdb, only in-frame clones are kept and a portion is missing. The data hold nearly 200,000 clones, with 84% observed a single time. This CDR3 comprises 14 residues. Germline assignment: CDR1 ENHRY and CDR2 SYGVKD. The J segment lost 6 bases and the V segment lost 3 bases, leaving 7 bases of the junction unmatched. This TCR derives from a woman aged 25 to 45 in good health and CMV-seropositive. V and J are TRBV10-3 and TRBJ1-2; 7 bases line up with TRBD1. The specimen was PBMCs. The CDR3 reads CAISEPTTGDGYTF. CDR3 DNA: TGTGCCATCAGTGAACCCACAACAGGGGATGGCTACACCTTC.